This TCR beta chain was obtained from a study of blood T cell repertoires in COVID-19. Looking at the study overall: From the United States, Italy and Spain came samples of acute and convalescent COVID-19. T cells, B-cell-depleted T cells, or PBMCs provided the cDNA or gDNA that served as material.

CDR3 size: 13 residues. The ends were cut back, 4 bases at V and 9 bases at J, with 13 bases in the middle. Germline V gene data show CDR1 as LGHDT and CDR2 as YNNKEL (reference sequence). As processed by the authors: Quantification of nucleated cells was approximated via reference gene primer amplification. Produced via immunoSEQ multiplex PCR; TCRdb's table is partial and in-frame only. D and trimming were read from the DNA, whereas the V and J calls and clone size are those reported in that table. The repertoire has roughly 150,000 clones, 75% to 90% of them found once; the top ten carry around 6.3%.

This receptor was taken from a man older than 75 with acute or convalescent COVID-19. The chain is built from TRBV3-1 (or the pseudogene TRBV3-2) and TRBJ2-1; D unclear. Specimen: peripheral blood. The CDR3 protein is CASSRMRFLEQFF. CDR3 coding DNA: TGTGCCAGCAGCCGGATGAGGTTTCTTGAGCAGTTCTTC.